This T cell receptor beta chain was observed in a study of shared clonotypes between healthy human individuals. Study summary: Three plates were used per donor for CD4 naive, three for CD4 memory, two for CD8 naive and one for CD8 memory.

The method was immunoSEQ multiplex PCR; TCRdb's version includes in-frame clones alone and lacks a portion of them. The data hold approximately 250,000 clones, with approximately 70% observed a single time. Study outcomes and limitations: Shared clonotypes: roughly 4.5% naive CD4, about 3.5% naive CD8, 2.3% memory CD4, 0.4% memory CD8.

This clone came up a few times. No antigen is known for it. This sequence was found in a man aged 30 to 39 in good health. The source material was memory CD4+ T cells sorted from blood. Subset noted: CD45RA-negative fraction.

The CDR3 reads CASSKGQGLGYTF. In DNA, the CDR3 is TGTGCCAGCAGCAAGGGACAGGGACTTGGCTACACCTTC. The chain combines TRBV2 with TRBJ1-2; 9 bases are shared with TRBD1. V trimming: 6 bases; J trimming: 7 bases; junction bases outside the gene matches: 6. CDR1 is SNHLY, CDR2 FYNNEI, per germline. The CDR3 runs to 13 residues.